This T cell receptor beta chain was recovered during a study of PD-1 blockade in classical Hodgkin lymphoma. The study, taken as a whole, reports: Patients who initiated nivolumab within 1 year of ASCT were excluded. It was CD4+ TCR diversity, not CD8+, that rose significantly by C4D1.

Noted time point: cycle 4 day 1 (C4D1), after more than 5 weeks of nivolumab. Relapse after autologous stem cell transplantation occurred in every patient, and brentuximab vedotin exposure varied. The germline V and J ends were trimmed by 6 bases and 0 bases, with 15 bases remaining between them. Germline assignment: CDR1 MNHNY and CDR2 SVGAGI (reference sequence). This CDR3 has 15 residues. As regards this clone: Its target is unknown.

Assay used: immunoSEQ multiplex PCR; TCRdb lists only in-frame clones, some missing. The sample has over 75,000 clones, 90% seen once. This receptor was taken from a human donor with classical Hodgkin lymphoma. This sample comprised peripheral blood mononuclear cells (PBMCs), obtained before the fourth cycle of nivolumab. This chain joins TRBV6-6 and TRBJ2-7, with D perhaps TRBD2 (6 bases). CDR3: CASRPGPTSSYEQYF. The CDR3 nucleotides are TGTGCCAGCAGACCCGGACCGACTAGCTCCTACGAGCAGTACTTC.